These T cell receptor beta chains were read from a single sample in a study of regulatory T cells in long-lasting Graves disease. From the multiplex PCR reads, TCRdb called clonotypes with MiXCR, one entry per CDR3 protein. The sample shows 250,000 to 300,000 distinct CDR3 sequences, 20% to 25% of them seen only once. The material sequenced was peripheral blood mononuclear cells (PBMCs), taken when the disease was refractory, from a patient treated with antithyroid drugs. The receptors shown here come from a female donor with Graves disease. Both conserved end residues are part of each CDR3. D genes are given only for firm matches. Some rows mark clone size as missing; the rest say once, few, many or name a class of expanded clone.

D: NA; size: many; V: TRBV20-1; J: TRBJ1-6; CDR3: CSARDRTVYNSPLHF; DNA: TGCAGTGCTAGAGACCGGACAGTTTATAATTCACCCCTCCACTTT
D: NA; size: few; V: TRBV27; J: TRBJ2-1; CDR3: CASSARLDEQFF; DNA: TGTGCCAGCAGTGCGAGACTGGATGAGCAGTTCTTC
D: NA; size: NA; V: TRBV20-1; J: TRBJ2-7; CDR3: CSARAWRALSYEQYF; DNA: TGCAGTGCTAGGGCCTGGCGGGCCCTCTCCTACGAGCAGTACTTC
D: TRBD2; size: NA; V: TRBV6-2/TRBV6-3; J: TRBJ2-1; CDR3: CASRRTSSYNEQFF; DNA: TGTGCCAGCAGGAGGACTAGCTCCTACAATGAGCAGTTCTTC
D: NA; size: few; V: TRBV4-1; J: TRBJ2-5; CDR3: CASSQPSETQYF; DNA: TGCGCCAGCAGCCAGCCTTCGGAGACCCAGTACTTC
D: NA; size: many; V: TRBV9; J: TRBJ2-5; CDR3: CASSVGGTFRGETQYF; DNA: TGTGCCAGCAGCGTAGGCGGGACCTTCCGTGGAGAGACCCAGTACTTC
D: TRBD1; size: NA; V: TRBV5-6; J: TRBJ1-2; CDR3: CASSFGPQGGYTF; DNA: TGTGCCAGCAGCTTTGGTCCACAGGGGGGCTACACCTTC
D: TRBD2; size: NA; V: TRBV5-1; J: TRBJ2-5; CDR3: CASSPGGGGEETQYF; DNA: TGCGCCAGCAGCCCCGGCGGGGGGGGAGAAGAGACCCAGTACTTC
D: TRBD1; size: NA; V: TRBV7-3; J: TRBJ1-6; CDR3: CASSLTGQGNSPLHF; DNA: TGTGCCAGCAGCTTAACGGGACAGGGGAACTCACCCCTCCACTTT
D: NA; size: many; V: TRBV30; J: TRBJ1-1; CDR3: CAWSTSRTEAFF; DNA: TGTGCCTGGAGTACTAGTAGGACTGAAGCTTTCTTT
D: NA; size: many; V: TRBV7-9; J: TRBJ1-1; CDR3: CASSGQRNTEAFF; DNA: TGTGCCAGCAGCGGACAGCGCAACACTGAAGCTTTCTTT
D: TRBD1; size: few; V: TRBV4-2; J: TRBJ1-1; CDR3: CASSQGDRESSEAFF; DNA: TGTGCCAGCAGCCAAGGGGACAGGGAGAGTAGTGAAGCTTTCTTT
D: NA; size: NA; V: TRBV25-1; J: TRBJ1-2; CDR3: CASSELGDYGYTF; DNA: TGTGCCAGCAGTGAGCTGGGGGACTATGGCTACACCTTC
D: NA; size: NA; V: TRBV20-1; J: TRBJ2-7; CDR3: CSASGRLTYEQYF; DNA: TGCAGTGCTAGTGGTAGGCTGACCTACGAGCAGTACTTC
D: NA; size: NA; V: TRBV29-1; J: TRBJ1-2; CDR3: CSVEDPSEGWYGYTF; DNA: TGCAGCGTTGAAGACCCTTCGGAGGGCTGGTATGGCTACACCTTC
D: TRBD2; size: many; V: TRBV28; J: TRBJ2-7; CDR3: CASSMGGSFNEQYF; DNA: TGTGCCAGCAGTATGGGGGGGAGTTTCAACGAGCAGTACTTC
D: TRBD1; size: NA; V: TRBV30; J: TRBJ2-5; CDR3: CAWNAGGLETQYF; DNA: TGTGCCTGGAATGCAGGGGGCCTAGAGACCCAGTACTTC
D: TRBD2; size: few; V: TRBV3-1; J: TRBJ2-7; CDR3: CASSQEDGSGDEQYF; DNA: TGTGCCAGCAGCCAAGAGGACGGGAGCGGGGACGAGCAGTACTTC
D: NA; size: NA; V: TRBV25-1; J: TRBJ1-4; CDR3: CASSVFLTARNEKLFF; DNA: TGTGCCAGCAGTGTCTTTTTAACTGCCCGCAATGAAAAACTGTTTTTT
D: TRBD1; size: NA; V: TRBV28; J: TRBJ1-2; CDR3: CASSSRTGSAGYTF; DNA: TGTGCCAGCAGTTCCAGGACAGGGTCCGCTGGCTACACCTTC
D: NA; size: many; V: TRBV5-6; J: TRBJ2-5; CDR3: CASSLVAPQETQYF; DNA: TGTGCCAGCAGCTTAGTAGCACCGCAAGAGACCCAGTACTTC
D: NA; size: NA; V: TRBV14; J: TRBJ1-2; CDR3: CASSPTGIGYGYTF; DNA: TGTGCCAGCAGCCCCACAGGGATTGGGTATGGCTACACCTTC
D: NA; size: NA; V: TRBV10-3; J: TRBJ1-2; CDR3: CATWDSNYGYTF; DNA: TGTGCCACCTGGGACTCAAACTATGGCTACACCTTC
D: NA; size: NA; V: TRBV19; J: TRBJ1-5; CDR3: CASSLDSYSNQPQHF; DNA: TGTGCCAGCAGCTTGGACAGCTATAGCAATCAGCCCCAGCATTTT
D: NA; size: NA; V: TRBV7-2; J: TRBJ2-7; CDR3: CASSLAGVLDEQHF; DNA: TGTGCCAGCAGCTTAGCGGGAGTTCTAGACGAGCAGCACTTC
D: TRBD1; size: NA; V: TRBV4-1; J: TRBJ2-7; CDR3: CASSLRDRGSEQYF; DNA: TGCGCCAGCAGCCTCCGGGACAGGGGGAGCGAGCAGTACTTC
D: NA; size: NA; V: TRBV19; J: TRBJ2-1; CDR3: CASAGSAYNEQFF; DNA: TGTGCCTCGGCAGGAAGCGCGTACAATGAGCAGTTCTTC
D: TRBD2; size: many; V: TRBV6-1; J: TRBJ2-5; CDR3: CASRGGRATQETQYF; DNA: TGTGCCAGCAGGGGCGGGAGGGCCACCCAAGAGACCCAGTACTTC
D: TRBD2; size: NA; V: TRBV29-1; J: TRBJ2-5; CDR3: CSVEDRGGRETQYF; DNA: TGCAGCGTTGAAGATAGAGGCGGGAGAGAGACCCAGTACTTC
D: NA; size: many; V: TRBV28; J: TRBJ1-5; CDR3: CASSIRRDDQPQHF; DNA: TGTGCCAGCAGTATACGAAGGGACGATCAGCCCCAGCATTTT
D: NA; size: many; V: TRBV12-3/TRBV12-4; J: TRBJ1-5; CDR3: CASSRTDGQPQHF; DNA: TGTGCCAGCAGCCGGACAGACGGTCAGCCCCAGCATTTT
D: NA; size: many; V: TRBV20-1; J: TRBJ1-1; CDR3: CSAIRGGGTEAFF; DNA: TGCAGTGCTATTAGGGGCGGAGGCACTGAAGCTTTCTTT
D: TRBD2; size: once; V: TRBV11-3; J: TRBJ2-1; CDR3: CASSLDRGGTYNEQFF; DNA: TGTGCCAGCAGCTTAGATCGCGGGGGGACCTACAATGAGCAGTTCTTC
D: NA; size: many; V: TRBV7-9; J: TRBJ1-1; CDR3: CASSLIAEAFF; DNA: TGTGCCAGCAGCCTAATCGCTGAAGCTTTCTTT
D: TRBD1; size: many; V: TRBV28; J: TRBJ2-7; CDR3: CASRPVGTGYYEQYF; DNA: TGTGCCAGCAGGCCGGTCGGGACAGGGTACTACGAGCAGTACTTC
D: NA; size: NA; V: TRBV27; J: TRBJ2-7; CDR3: CASSLVGSEQYF; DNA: TGTGCCAGCAGTTTAGTCGGATCCGAGCAGTACTTC
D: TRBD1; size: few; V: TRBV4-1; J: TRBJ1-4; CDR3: CASRHGDRAVEKLFF; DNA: TGCGCCAGCAGGCACGGGGACAGGGCAGTTGAAAAACTGTTTTTT
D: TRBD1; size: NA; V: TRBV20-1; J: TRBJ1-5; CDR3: CSARDGGQGDQPQHF; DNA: TGCAGTGCTAGAGACGGTGGGCAGGGGGATCAGCCCCAGCATTTT
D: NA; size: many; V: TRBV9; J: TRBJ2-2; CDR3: CASSVVSGELFF; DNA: TGTGCCAGCAGCGTAGTTAGCGGGGAGCTGTTTTTT
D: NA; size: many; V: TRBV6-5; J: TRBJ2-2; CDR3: CASRLGRNTGELFF; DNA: TGTGCCAGCCGTTTGGGCAGGAACACCGGGGAGCTGTTTTTT
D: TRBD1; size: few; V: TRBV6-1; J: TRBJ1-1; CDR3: CASSTGQGATEAFF; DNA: TGTGCCAGCAGTACGGGACAGGGGGCCACTGAAGCTTTCTTT
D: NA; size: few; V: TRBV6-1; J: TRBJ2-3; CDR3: CASHLSSTDTQYF; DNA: TGTGCCAGTCACCTATCTAGCACAGATACGCAGTATTTT
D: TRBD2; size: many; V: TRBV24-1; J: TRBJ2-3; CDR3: CATSGAGGGTDTQYF; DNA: TGTGCCACCAGCGGAGCGGGAGGGGGCACAGATACGCAGTATTTT
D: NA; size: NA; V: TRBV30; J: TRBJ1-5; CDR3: CAWSPDPVGGPQHF; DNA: TGTGCCTGGAGTCCCGACCCGGTAGGGGGGCCCCAGCATTTT
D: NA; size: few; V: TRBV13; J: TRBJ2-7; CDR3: CASSKRGSSYEQYF; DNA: TGTGCCAGCAGCAAAAGGGGGAGCTCCTACGAGCAGTACTTC
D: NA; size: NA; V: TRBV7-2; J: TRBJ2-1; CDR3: CASSLGLLVSSYNEQFF; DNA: TGTGCCAGCAGCTTAGGGCTTCTAGTAAGCTCCTACAATGAGCAGTTCTTC
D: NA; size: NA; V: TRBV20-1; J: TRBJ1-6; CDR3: CSVEERRSPLHF; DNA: TGCAGTGTTGAGGAGAGGAGGTCACCCCTCCACTTT
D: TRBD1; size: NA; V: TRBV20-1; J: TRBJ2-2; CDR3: CSASRGQSTGELFF; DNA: TGCAGTGCTAGCCGGGGACAGAGCACCGGGGAGCTGTTTTTT
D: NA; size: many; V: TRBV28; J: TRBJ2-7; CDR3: CASSIGTREQYF; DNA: TGTGCCAGCAGTATAGGGACGCGGGAGCAGTACTTC
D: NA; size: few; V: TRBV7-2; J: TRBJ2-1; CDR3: CASSLQPISYNEQFF; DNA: TGTGCCAGCAGCTTGCAACCCATCTCCTACAATGAGCAGTTCTTC
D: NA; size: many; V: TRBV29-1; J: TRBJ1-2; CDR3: CSVEGSSSGWGYTF; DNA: TGCAGCGTTGAAGGTTCGAGTAGTGGTTGGGGCTACACCTTC